This T cell receptor (beta chain) comes out of a study of cytomegalovirus exposure and HLA in healthy donors. Study in general: Earlier, 150 million to 200 million T cells were analyzed, and around 100 million unique TCR beta sequences were found among them.

V was pared by 5 bases and J by 14 bases, with 19 bases between. This CDR3 has 14 residues. CDR1 and CDR2 (germline): SGHTA, FQGNSA. With 60 Vbeta and 13 Jbeta primers, the PCR was carried out. The protocol was immunoSEQ multiplex PCR, while the TCRdb copy is restricted to in-frame clones and leaves out a portion. The table lists nearly 110,000 clones, 65% to 80% of them singletons, with 2.5% to 3.5% in the top ten. This clone was counted between two and nine times. Its specificity is unknown. Regarding the study as a whole: A previous analysis found most TCR beta V segments productive roughly 90% or roughly 30% of the time.

The sequenced sample was PBMCs. The chain couples TRBV7-2 to TRBJ1-6; D gene unclear. The source is a male donor in good health and CMV-seropositive. CDR3 DNA sequence: TGTGCCAGCAGCGACAAAACCAGGTTATCGGCCCTCCACTTT. Translating it yields CASSDKTRLSALHF.